Listed here are 13 T cell receptor beta chains from one sample, sequenced in a study of blood T cell repertoires in COVID-19. Here immunoSEQ multiplex PCR was the method, and the copy in TCRdb shows in-frame clones only, minus some. The sample has some 270,000 clones; almost 90% are singletons. The sequenced sample was peripheral blood. These receptors all stem from a woman aged 55 to 70 with COVID-19, enrolled during active disease.

The chain carries TRBV11-2 and TRBJ1-5; no clear D. This CDR3 is built from 14 residues. The V end lost 2 bases, the J end lost 1 base, and 6 bases lay between the germline ends. Germline lookup yields CDR1 SGHAT and CDR2 FQNNGV. This CDR3 is CASSLSGSNQPQHF. CDR3 coding DNA: TGTGCCAGCAGCTTATCGGGGAGCAATCAGCCCCAGCATTTT.

The J gene is TRBJ1-5, the V gene TRBV19; 8 bases align to TRBD1. This CDR3 is built from 15 residues. Germline loops: CDR1 LNHDA, CDR2 SQIVND (reference sequence). Trimming cost V 8 bases and J 4 bases; bases outside gene matches: 10. The CDR3 here is CASVLGTGGNQPQHF. Written as DNA, the CDR3 is TGTGCCAGTGTGCTAGGGACAGGTGGTAATCAGCCCCAGCATTTT.

The chain employs TRBV7-2 and TRBJ2-2; 10 bases map to TRBD1. The CDR3 sequence is 14 residues long. J lost 6 bases, V lost 3 bases, and 1 base had no gene match. Germline CDR1 and CDR2: SGHTA and FQGNSA. In nucleotides, the CDR3 is TGTGCCAGCAGCTTTGACAGGGGGCCCGGGGAGCTGTTTTTT. Encoded protein: CASSFDRGPGELFF.

The gene calls are TRBV2 and TRBJ2-1; TRBD2 matches 8 bases. J lost 6 bases, V lost 0 bases, and 4 bases had no gene match. There are 15 residues in the CDR3. Looked up from germline, CDR1 is SNHLY and CDR2 is FYNNEI. The CDR3 region is CASSEARTSFNEQFF. CDR3 DNA sequence: TGTGCCAGCAGTGAAGCTAGGACTAGCTTCAATGAGCAGTTCTTC.

This chain joins TRBV7-9 and TRBJ2-2; 7 bases are a match to TRBD1. This CDR3 is built from 16 residues. V lost 7 bases, J lost 2 bases, and 10 bases stayed unmatched. Germline-derived CDR1 and CDR2 are SEHNR and FQNEAQ (reference sequence). Here the CDR3 DNA reads TGTGCCAGCACCAAGGGGGCAGGCCCCAACACCGGGGAGCTGTTTTTT. This translates into CASTKGAGPNTGELFF.

The chain recombines TRBV6-5 with TRBJ2-5, with 11 bases aligning to TRBD2. The CDR3 totals 15 residues. CDR1 and CDR2 from the germline V gene are MNHEY and SVGAGI. V was pared by 6 bases and J by 5 bases, with 8 bases of the junction left unmatched. The chain's CDR3 is CASSVLAGGRETQYF. In DNA form, the CDR3 reads TGTGCCAGCAGCGTATTAGCGGGGGGGCGTGAGACCCAGTACTTC.

The rearrangement uses TRBV19 and TRBJ1-4, with D maybe TRBD1 (5 bases). The germline V and J ends were trimmed by 7 bases and 4 bases, with 16 bases remaining between them. The CDR3 has 15 amino acids. Germline CDR1 and CDR2: LNHDA and SQIVND (reference sequence). The CDR3 DNA sequence: TGTGCCAGTACTAACCCCGGCCAGGGTAATGAAAAACTGTTTTTT. As protein: CASTNPGQGNEKLFF.

The chain is built from TRBV4-2 and TRBJ1-1; 9 nucleotides agree with TRBD1. V shed 0 bases and J 3 bases; nucleotides not matched to a gene: 11. Germline CDR1 is LGHNA and CDR2 is YNFKEQ. This CDR3 comprises 18 residues. In nucleotides, the CDR3 is TGTGCCAGCAGCCAAGAACGTCAGGCGGGACAGGGAGACACTGAAGCTTTCTTT. This translates into CASSQERQAGQGDTEAFF.

The chain combines TRBV3-1 (or the pseudogene TRBV3-2) with TRBJ2-2; perhaps TRBD2 as D (5 bases). Germline CDR1 and CDR2: LGHDT and YNNKEL (reference sequence). CDR3 length equals 12 residues. V gave up 4 bases and J gave up 8 bases, with 8 bases separating them. For the CDR3, the DNA is TGTGCCAGCAGCCCCCGGGGAGGGGAGCTGTTTTTT. Its translation is CASSPRGGELFF.

V is TRBV18 and J is TRBJ1-1; weak D call: TRBD1 (6 bases). The germline gives CDR1 KGHSH, CDR2 LQKENI. The V end lost 1 base, the J end lost 4 bases, and 16 bases lay between the germline ends. The CDR3 has 16 residues. CDR3 region: CASSPRGRTVPTEAFF. The CDR3 DNA reads as TGTGCCAGCTCACCACGGGGCCGGACAGTACCCACTGAAGCTTTCTTT. The complete variable domain, with remaining parts taken from reference TRBV18 and TRBJ1-1, reads NAGVMQNPRHLVRRRGQEARLRCSPMKGHSHVYWYRQLPEEGLKFMVYLQKENIIDESGMPKERFSAEFPKEGPSILRIQQVVRGDSAAYFCASSPRGRTVPTEAFFGQGTRLTVV.

The V call is TRBV14, the J call TRBJ1-1; TRBD1 matches 8 bases. CDR1 and CDR2 from the germline V gene are SGHDN and FVKESK. With V trimmed by 1 base and J by 3 bases, 1 base remained unmatched. The CDR3 runs 14 residues. The CDR3 region has the DNA TGTGCCAGCAGCCAAGTGGGACAGGACACTGAAGCTTTCTTT. It codes for CASSQVGQDTEAFF.

This clone was picked up one time. This sequence joins TRBV9 and TRBJ2-7, with 8 bases identical to TRBD1. The germline V gene has CDR1 SGDLS and CDR2 YYNGEE. J gave up 5 bases and V 0 bases, and 7 bases lay outside the gene matches. The CDR3 sequence is 15 residues long. The CDR3 spells CASSVALQGVDEQYF. The CDR3 bases are TGTGCCAGCAGCGTAGCTTTACAGGGGGTTGACGAGCAGTACTTC.

The V call is TRBV4-2, the J call TRBJ1-4; D not resolved. Per the germline V gene, CDR1 is LGHNA and CDR2 is YNFKEQ. Trimming cost V 0 bases and J 7 bases, with 12 bases left between them. The CDR3 has 15 amino acids. CDR3 region: CASSQDLGRVEKLFF. CDR3 DNA: TGTGCCAGCAGCCAAGATCTAGGGCGGGTTGAAAAACTGTTTTTT.